This T cell receptor (beta chain) comes out of a study of response to subunit inactivated influenza vaccine. From the RT-PCR reads, TCRdb called clonotypes with MiXCR, one entry per CDR3 protein. The table records under 200,000 distinct CDR3 sequences, over 9.5% of them present only once. In addition, the sample was reused for a study of T cells expressing NK-cell markers. As that study records: Researchers built TCR beta cDNA using 5'RACE template switching with UMIs. It was from sorted CD3+CD56+NKG2C+, CD3+CD56+NKG2C- and CD3+CD56-NKG2C+ T cells that TCR beta repertoires came. The dominant NKG2C+ clonotypes represented about 1.0-8% of CD8+ T cells in 6 or 7 donors.

The source of this sequence is a man aged 45-65 years who received an inactivated influenza vaccine. This specimen was CD8+ T cells sorted from PBMCs, taken about 12 days after vaccination.

The CDR3 protein is CASSQARGFQPQHF. For the CDR3, the DNA is TGCGCCAGCAGCCAGGCCCGGGGGTTCCAGCCCCAGCATTTT. The rearrangement joins TRBV4-3 to TRBJ1-5, with D maybe TRBD1 (5 bases). CDR3 size: 14 residues. Trimming stripped 3 bases from V and 7 bases from J, with 13 bases between. From germline, CDR1 is LGHNA and CDR2 YSLEER.